This T cell receptor (beta chain) was retrieved from a study of molecular identifiers for immune sequencing clone quantification. Study information: RNA, taken in replicates from roughly 21,000 or 96,000 naive CD8 cells, was split five ways, with four sequenced.

A note on this clonotype: Its antigen remains unidentified.

Libraries for naive CD8 T cells, which were made from 20,000 to 1,000,000 sorted cells, drew on 10%, 30% or 50% of the RNA. TCRdb called the PCR reads again in MiXCR, with one record for every CDR3 protein. Seen here are approximately 97,000 distinct CDR3 sequences, 20% to 25% observed once, and the top ten hold approximately 0.94%. Broader study findings: Identical TCR molecules sharing a barcode could underestimate highly expanded clone sizes. Clones above 20 RNA copies contained over 98% of effector molecules but under 1% of naive ones.

The junction had 2 bases not matched to a gene; V was cut back by 2 bases and J by 2 bases. The CDR3 contains 15 residues. The V gene's germline CDR1 is LNHDA and CDR2 SQIVND (reference sequence). The sample taken for sequencing was naive CD8+ T cells from blood, with Jurkat cell RNA spiked in. Described subset: FACS-sorted CD8+CD4-CCR7+CD45RA+ naive T cells. The source is a human donor in good health. Some libraries in this study had Jurkat cell RNA spiked in. The gene calls are TRBV19 and TRBJ1-5; 8 bases match TRBD1. The CDR3 DNA follows: TGTGCCAGTAGTATACGGACAGGGCGCAATCAGCCCCAGCATTTT. The encoded protein is CASSIRTGRNQPQHF. The full variable domain, rest sourced from reference TRBV19 and TRBJ1-5, is DGGITQSPKYLFRKEGQNVTLSCEQNLNHDAMYWYRQDPGQGLRLIYYSQIVNDFQKGDIAEGYSVSREKKESFPLTVTSAQKNPTAFYLCASSIRTGRNQPQHFGDGTRLSIL.